A selection of T cell receptor beta chains follows, all from one sample in a study of CD8 T cells in Susac syndrome. TCRdb analysed the immunoSEQ multiplex PCR reads with MiXCR anew, one entry per CDR3 protein. The table includes 150,000 to 200,000 distinct CDR3 sequences, around 96% detected once. The sequencing sample was made of CD8+ T cells from PBMCs. Receptor source: a human donor with multiple sclerosis. Each CDR3 is given with its conserved first and last residue. A D gene is named only where the DNA matches it firmly. Part of the rows lack a size; the others show once, few, many or a class for expanded clones.

j_call: TRBJ2-1
d_call: TRBD2
clone_size: .
v_call: TRBV20-1
cdr3_aa: CSATSGDSSYNEQFF
cdr3_nt: TGCAGTGCCACTAGCGGGGACAGCTCCTACAATGAGCAGTTCTTC

j_call: TRBJ2-7
d_call: TRBD1
clone_size: once
v_call: TRBV29-1
cdr3_aa: CSVAGTDHSYEQYF
cdr3_nt: TGCAGCGTCGCTGGGACAGACCACTCCTACGAGCAGTACTTC

j_call: TRBJ1-5
d_call: TRBD1
clone_size: .
v_call: TRBV5-1
cdr3_aa: CASSLDPPGTANQPQHF
cdr3_nt: TGCGCCAGCAGCTTGGATCCTCCCGGGACAGCTAATCAGCCCCAGCATTTT

j_call: TRBJ2-1
d_call: TRBD2
clone_size: .
v_call: TRBV29-1
cdr3_aa: CSVGEGLNEQFF
cdr3_nt: TGCAGCGTGGGGGAGGGCCTCAATGAGCAGTTCTTC

j_call: TRBJ2-3
d_call: .
clone_size: .
v_call: TRBV7-2
cdr3_aa: CASSEDSFTDTQYF
cdr3_nt: TGTGCCAGCAGCGAGGACAGCTTCACAGATACGCAGTATTTT

j_call: TRBJ2-1
d_call: TRBD1
clone_size: .
v_call: TRBV9
cdr3_aa: CASSGGQNNEQFF
cdr3_nt: TGTGCCAGCAGCGGGGGACAGAACAATGAGCAGTTCTTC

j_call: TRBJ2-1
d_call: .
clone_size: .
v_call: TRBV19
cdr3_aa: CASSTLLAQEPKYNEQFF
cdr3_nt: TGTGCCAGTAGTACTCTACTCGCTCAAGAACCCAAATACAATGAGCAGTTCTTC

j_call: TRBJ1-5
d_call: .
clone_size: .
v_call: TRBV12-3/TRBV12-4
cdr3_aa: CASSLAIRVPQHF
cdr3_nt: TGTGCCAGCAGTTTAGCGATTCGAGTCCCCCAGCATTTT

j_call: TRBJ2-4
d_call: .
clone_size: .
v_call: TRBV27
cdr3_aa: CASSPGENIQYF
cdr3_nt: TGTGCCAGCAGTCCGGGGGAAAACATTCAGTACTTC

j_call: TRBJ2-1
d_call: TRBD2
clone_size: .
v_call: TRBV9
cdr3_aa: CASSVAGGAGEQFF
cdr3_nt: TGTGCCAGCAGCGTAGCGGGGGGGGCTGGTGAGCAGTTCTTC

j_call: TRBJ2-3
d_call: TRBD2
clone_size: once
v_call: TRBV20-1
cdr3_aa: CSAREGSGVTDTQYF
cdr3_nt: TGCAGTGCTAGAGAGGGTAGCGGGGTCACAGATACGCAGTATTTT

j_call: TRBJ2-1
d_call: TRBD2
clone_size: .
v_call: TRBV7-7
cdr3_aa: CASSLRLAGNNEQFF
cdr3_nt: TGTGCCAGCAGCTTACGACTAGCGGGGAACAATGAGCAGTTCTTC

j_call: TRBJ2-6
d_call: .
clone_size: .
v_call: TRBV18
cdr3_aa: CASSPTVSGANVLIF
cdr3_nt: TGTGCCAGCTCACCTACAGTTTCTGGGGCCAACGTCCTGATTTTC

j_call: TRBJ2-7
d_call: .
clone_size: .
v_call: TRBV30
cdr3_aa: CAWTTVTGTQNRGSYEQYF
cdr3_nt: TGTGCCTGGACGACAGTAACCGGGACTCAAAACCGAGGGTCCTACGAGCAGTACTTC

j_call: TRBJ2-3
d_call: .
clone_size: once
v_call: TRBV7-8
cdr3_aa: CASSLAEGTFEDTQYF
cdr3_nt: TGTGCCAGCAGCTTAGCCGAGGGGACTTTTGAAGATACGCAGTATTTT

j_call: TRBJ2-7
d_call: TRBD2
clone_size: .
v_call: TRBV3-1
cdr3_aa: CASSQEAGLAYEQYF
cdr3_nt: TGTGCCAGCAGCCAAGAGGCGGGACTAGCATACGAGCAGTACTTC

j_call: TRBJ2-7
d_call: TRBD1
clone_size: .
v_call: TRBV20-1
cdr3_aa: CSARDLGGKYEQYF
cdr3_nt: TGCAGTGCTAGAGATCTAGGGGGCAAATACGAGCAGTACTTC

j_call: TRBJ2-1
d_call: .
clone_size: .
v_call: TRBV3-1
cdr3_aa: CASSQGLVTYNEQFF
cdr3_nt: TGTGCCAGCAGCCAAGGACTAGTAACCTACAATGAGCAGTTCTTC

j_call: TRBJ2-7
d_call: TRBD2
clone_size: .
v_call: TRBV5-6
cdr3_aa: CASSMGGSEQYF
cdr3_nt: TGTGCCAGCAGCATGGGAGGGTCCGAGCAGTACTTC

j_call: TRBJ1-1
d_call: TRBD1
clone_size: .
v_call: TRBV7-8
cdr3_aa: CASSLNRGMNTEAFF
cdr3_nt: TGTGCCAGCAGCTTAAACAGGGGGATGAACACTGAAGCTTTCTTT

j_call: TRBJ2-3
d_call: .
clone_size: .
v_call: TRBV2
cdr3_aa: CASSEGPTDTDTQYF
cdr3_nt: TGTGCCAGCAGTGAAGGACCGACTGACACAGATACGCAGTATTTT

j_call: TRBJ2-1
d_call: .
clone_size: .
v_call: TRBV7-9
cdr3_aa: CASSLADEQFF
cdr3_nt: TGTGCCAGCAGCTTAGCTGATGAGCAGTTCTTC

j_call: TRBJ1-2
d_call: TRBD1
clone_size: .
v_call: TRBV12-3/TRBV12-4
cdr3_aa: CASSGQGRGYTF
cdr3_nt: TGTGCCAGCAGTGGACAGGGTCGAGGCTACACCTTC

j_call: TRBJ2-3
d_call: TRBD2
clone_size: .
v_call: TRBV2
cdr3_aa: CASSERLAGGPTDTQYF
cdr3_nt: TGTGCCAGCAGTGAAAGGCTAGCGGGAGGGCCAACAGATACGCAGTATTTT

j_call: TRBJ1-2
d_call: .
clone_size: once
v_call: TRBV5-4
cdr3_aa: CASSSGLDGGYTF
cdr3_nt: TGTGCCAGCAGCTCTGGTCTGGACGGTGGCTACACCTTC

j_call: TRBJ2-1
d_call: .
clone_size: .
v_call: TRBV7-9
cdr3_aa: CASSPERHNEQFF
cdr3_nt: TGTGCCAGCAGCCCCGAGCGTCACAATGAGCAGTTCTTC

j_call: TRBJ2-1
d_call: .
clone_size: .
v_call: TRBV20-1
cdr3_aa: CSARRRSGPPGNEQFF
cdr3_nt: TGCAGTGCTAGGCGTAGGAGCGGGCCTCCGGGCAATGAGCAGTTCTTC

j_call: TRBJ2-7
d_call: TRBD1
clone_size: .
v_call: TRBV5-6
cdr3_aa: CASSPGPGTGYEQYF
cdr3_nt: TGTGCCAGCAGCCCTGGCCCAGGGACAGGCTACGAGCAGTACTTC

j_call: TRBJ2-1
d_call: .
clone_size: .
v_call: TRBV27
cdr3_aa: CASSLIGTRYNEQFF
cdr3_nt: TGTGCCAGCAGTTTAATCGGGACCAGATACAATGAGCAGTTCTTC

j_call: TRBJ1-2
d_call: .
clone_size: .
v_call: TRBV29-1
cdr3_aa: CSALGGDGYTF
cdr3_nt: TGCAGCGCCCTGGGGGGCGATGGCTACACCTTC

j_call: TRBJ2-3
d_call: TRBD1
clone_size: .
v_call: TRBV20-1
cdr3_aa: CSATGQGVPDTQYF
cdr3_nt: TGCAGTGCCACGGGACAGGGCGTTCCAGATACGCAGTATTTT

j_call: TRBJ2-1
d_call: .
clone_size: .
v_call: TRBV7-9
cdr3_aa: CASSFAQGEQFF
cdr3_nt: TGTGCCAGCAGCTTCGCCCAGGGTGAGCAGTTCTTC

j_call: TRBJ2-7
d_call: .
clone_size: .
v_call: TRBV7-9
cdr3_aa: CASSPGNDEQYF
cdr3_nt: TGTGCCAGCAGCCCGGGGAACGACGAGCAGTACTTC

j_call: TRBJ1-1
d_call: TRBD1
clone_size: .
v_call: TRBV2
cdr3_aa: CASSPTGGKTEAFF
cdr3_nt: TGTGCCAGCAGCCCGACAGGGGGTAAAACTGAAGCTTTCTTT

j_call: TRBJ2-7
d_call: TRBD2
clone_size: .
v_call: TRBV9
cdr3_aa: CASSASGYEQYF
cdr3_nt: TGTGCCAGCAGCGCTAGCGGATACGAGCAGTACTTC

j_call: TRBJ2-5
d_call: TRBD1
clone_size: .
v_call: TRBV6-5
cdr3_aa: CASSYSIEGAEKQETQYF
cdr3_nt: TGTGCCAGCAGTTACTCGATCGAGGGGGCGGAAAAACAAGAGACCCAGTACTTC

j_call: TRBJ2-6
d_call: .
clone_size: .
v_call: TRBV6-5
cdr3_aa: CASSSGGHPLSGANVLTF
cdr3_nt: TGTGCCAGCAGTTCTGGGGGACACCCTCTCTCTGGGGCCAACGTCCTGACTTTC

j_call: TRBJ1-2
d_call: .
clone_size: .
v_call: TRBV20-1
cdr3_aa: CSAQSNYGYTF
cdr3_nt: TGCAGTGCCCAGTCTAACTATGGCTACACCTTC

j_call: TRBJ2-4
d_call: .
clone_size: .
v_call: TRBV28
cdr3_aa: CASSSPGLGNIQYF
cdr3_nt: TGTGCCAGCAGTTCCCCGGGGTTAGGAAACATTCAGTACTTC

j_call: TRBJ2-5
d_call: TRBD2
clone_size: .
v_call: TRBV2
cdr3_aa: CASSDRRLAGGETQYF
cdr3_nt: TGTGCCAGCAGTGACCGGAGACTAGCGGGAGGAGAGACCCAGTACTTC

j_call: TRBJ2-5
d_call: .
clone_size: .
v_call: TRBV5-6
cdr3_aa: CASSLWLHNRETQYF
cdr3_nt: TGTGCCAGCAGCTTGTGGTTACACAATAGGGAGACCCAGTACTTC

j_call: TRBJ2-7
d_call: .
clone_size: .
v_call: TRBV12-3/TRBV12-4
cdr3_aa: CASRDHLRGLDYEQYF
cdr3_nt: TGTGCCAGCAGGGATCATCTAAGGGGTCTCGACTACGAGCAGTACTTC

j_call: TRBJ2-5
d_call: .
clone_size: .
v_call: TRBV15
cdr3_aa: CATRDGNQETQYF
cdr3_nt: TGTGCCACCAGGGATGGTAACCAAGAGACCCAGTACTTC

j_call: TRBJ2-7
d_call: .
clone_size: .
v_call: TRBV20-1
cdr3_aa: CSARDYQGTGYEQYF
cdr3_nt: TGCAGTGCTAGAGATTATCAGGGAACGGGTTACGAGCAGTACTTC

j_call: TRBJ2-7
d_call: TRBD1
clone_size: .
v_call: TRBV5-6
cdr3_aa: CASSLEGQGYPYEQYF
cdr3_nt: TGTGCCAGCAGCTTGGAGGGACAGGGGTACCCCTACGAGCAGTACTTC

j_call: TRBJ1-1
d_call: .
clone_size: .
v_call: TRBV2
cdr3_aa: CASSDGTEAFF
cdr3_nt: TGTGCCAGCAGTGATGGCACTGAAGCTTTCTTT

j_call: TRBJ2-3
d_call: TRBD2
clone_size: .
v_call: TRBV20-1
cdr3_aa: CSARHVCWLAGDCGTDTQYF
cdr3_nt: TGCAGTGCTAGGCACGTTTGTTGGCTAGCGGGAGATTGTGGCACAGATACGCAGTATTTT

j_call: TRBJ2-5
d_call: .
clone_size: .
v_call: TRBV29-1
cdr3_aa: CSGRGTVETQYF
cdr3_nt: TGCAGCGGAAGAGGGACGGTAGAGACCCAGTACTTC

j_call: TRBJ1-2
d_call: .
clone_size: .
v_call: TRBV6-5
cdr3_aa: CASSYSNGYGYTF
cdr3_nt: TGTGCCAGCAGTTACTCGAACGGCTATGGCTACACCTTC

j_call: TRBJ2-1
d_call: .
clone_size: .
v_call: TRBV18
cdr3_aa: CASSQERSSYNEQFF
cdr3_nt: TGTGCCAGCTCCCAGGAGCGGAGCTCCTACAATGAGCAGTTCTTC